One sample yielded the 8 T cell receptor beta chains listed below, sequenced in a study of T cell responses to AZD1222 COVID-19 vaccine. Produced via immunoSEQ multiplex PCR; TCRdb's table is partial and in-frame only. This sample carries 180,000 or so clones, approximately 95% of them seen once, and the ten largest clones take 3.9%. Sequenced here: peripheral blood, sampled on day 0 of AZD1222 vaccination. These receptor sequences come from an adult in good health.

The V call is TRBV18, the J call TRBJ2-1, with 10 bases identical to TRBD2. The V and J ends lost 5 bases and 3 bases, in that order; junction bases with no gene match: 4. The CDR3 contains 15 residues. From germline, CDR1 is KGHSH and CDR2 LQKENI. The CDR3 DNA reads TGTGCCAGCTCAGCACTAGCGGGGATCTACAATGAGCAGTTCTTC. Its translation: CASSALAGIYNEQFF.

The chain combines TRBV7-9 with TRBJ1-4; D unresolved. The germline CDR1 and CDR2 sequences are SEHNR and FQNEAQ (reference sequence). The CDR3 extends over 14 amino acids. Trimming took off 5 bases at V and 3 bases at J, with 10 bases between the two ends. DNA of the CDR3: TGTGCCAGCAGCCAGCGCAGCGCTAATGAAAAACTGTTTTTT. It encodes CASSQRSANEKLFF.

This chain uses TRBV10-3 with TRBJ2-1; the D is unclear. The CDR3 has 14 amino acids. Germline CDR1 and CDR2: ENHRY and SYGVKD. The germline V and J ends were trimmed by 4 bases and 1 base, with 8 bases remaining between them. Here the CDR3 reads CAISASASYNEQFF. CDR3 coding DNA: TGTGCCATCAGTGCTTCGGCTTCCTACAATGAGCAGTTCTTC.

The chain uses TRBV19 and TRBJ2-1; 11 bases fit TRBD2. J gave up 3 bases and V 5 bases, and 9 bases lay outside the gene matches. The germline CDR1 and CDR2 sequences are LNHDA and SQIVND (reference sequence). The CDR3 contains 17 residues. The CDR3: CASSSRPGLAVYNEQFF. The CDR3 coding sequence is TGTGCCAGTAGTTCCCGACCGGGACTAGCGGTCTACAATGAGCAGTTCTTC. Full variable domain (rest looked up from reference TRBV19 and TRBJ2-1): DGGITQSPKYLFRKEGQNVTLSCEQNLNHDAMYWYRQDPGQGLRLIYYSQIVNDFQKGDIAEGYSVSREKKESFPLTVTSAQKNPTAFYLCASSSRPGLAVYNEQFFGPGTRLTVL.

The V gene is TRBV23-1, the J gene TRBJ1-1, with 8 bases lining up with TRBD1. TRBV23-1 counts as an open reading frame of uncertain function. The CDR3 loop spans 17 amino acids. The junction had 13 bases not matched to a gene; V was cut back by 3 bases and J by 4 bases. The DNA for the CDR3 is TGCGCCAGCAGTCACCATCGTGCAGGGGGCGAATCCACTGAAGCTTTCTTT. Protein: CASSHHRAGGESTEAFF.

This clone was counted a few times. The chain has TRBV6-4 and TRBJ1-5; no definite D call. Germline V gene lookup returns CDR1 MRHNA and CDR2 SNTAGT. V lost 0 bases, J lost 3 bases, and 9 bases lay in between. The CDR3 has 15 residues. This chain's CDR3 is CASSDSPGNNQPQHF. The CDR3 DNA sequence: TGTGCCAGCAGTGACTCTCCGGGAAACAATCAGCCCCAGCATTTT.

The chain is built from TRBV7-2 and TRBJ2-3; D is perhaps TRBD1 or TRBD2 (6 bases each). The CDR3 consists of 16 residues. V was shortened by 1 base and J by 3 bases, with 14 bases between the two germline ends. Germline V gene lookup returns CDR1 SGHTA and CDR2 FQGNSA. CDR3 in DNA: TGTGCCAGCAGCTTAGTAGGGGGGAAGGTTACAGATACGCAGTATTTT. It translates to CASSLVGGKVTDTQYF.

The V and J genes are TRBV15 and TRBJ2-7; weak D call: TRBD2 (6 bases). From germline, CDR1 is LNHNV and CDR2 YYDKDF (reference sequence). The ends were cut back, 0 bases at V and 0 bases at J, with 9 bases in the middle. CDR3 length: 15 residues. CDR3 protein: CATSREGGGSYEQYF. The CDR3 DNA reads TGTGCCACCAGCAGAGAGGGGGGTGGCTCCTACGAGCAGTACTTC.